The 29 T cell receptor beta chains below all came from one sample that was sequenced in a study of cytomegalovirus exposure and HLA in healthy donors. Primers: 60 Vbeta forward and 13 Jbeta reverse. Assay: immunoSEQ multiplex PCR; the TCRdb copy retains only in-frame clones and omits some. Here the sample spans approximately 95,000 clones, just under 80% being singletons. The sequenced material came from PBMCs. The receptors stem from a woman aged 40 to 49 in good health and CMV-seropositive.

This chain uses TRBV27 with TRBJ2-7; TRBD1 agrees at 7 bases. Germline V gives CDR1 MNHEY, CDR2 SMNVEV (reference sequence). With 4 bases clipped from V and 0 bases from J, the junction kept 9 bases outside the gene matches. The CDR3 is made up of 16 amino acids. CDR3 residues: CASSSSRGFLSYEQYF. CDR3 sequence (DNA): TGTGCCAGCAGTTCATCCAGGGGGTTTCTCTCCTACGAGCAGTACTTC.

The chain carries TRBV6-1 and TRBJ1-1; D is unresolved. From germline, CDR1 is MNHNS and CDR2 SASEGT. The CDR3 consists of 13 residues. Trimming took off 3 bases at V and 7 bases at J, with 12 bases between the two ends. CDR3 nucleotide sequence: TGTGCCAGCAGTGACCCGACGGAGCTTGAAGCTTTCTTT. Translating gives CASSDPTELEAFF.

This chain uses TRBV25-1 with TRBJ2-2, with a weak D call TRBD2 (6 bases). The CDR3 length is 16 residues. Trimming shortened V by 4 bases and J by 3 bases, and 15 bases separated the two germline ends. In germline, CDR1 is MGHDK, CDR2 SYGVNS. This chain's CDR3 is CASSALPGGYTGELFF. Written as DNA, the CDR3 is TGTGCCAGCAGTGCCCTGCCCGGGGGTTACACCGGGGAGCTGTTTTTT.

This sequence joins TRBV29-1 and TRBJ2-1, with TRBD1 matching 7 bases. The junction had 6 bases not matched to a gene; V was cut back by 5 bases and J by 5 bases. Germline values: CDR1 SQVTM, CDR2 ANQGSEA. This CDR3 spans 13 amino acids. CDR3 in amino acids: CSVKGQNDNEQFF. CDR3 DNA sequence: TGCAGCGTTAAGGGACAGAATGACAATGAGCAGTTCTTC.

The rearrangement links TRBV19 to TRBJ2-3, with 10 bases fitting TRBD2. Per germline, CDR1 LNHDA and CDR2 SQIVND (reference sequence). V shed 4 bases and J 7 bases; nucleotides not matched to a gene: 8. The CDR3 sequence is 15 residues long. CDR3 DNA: TGTGCCAGTAGTACGAGAGTTAGCGGGAGGCATACGCAGTATTTT. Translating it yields CASSTRVSGRHTQYF. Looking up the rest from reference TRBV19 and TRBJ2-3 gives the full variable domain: DGGITQSPKYLFRKEGQNVTLSCEQNLNHDAMYWYRQDPGQGLRLIYYSQIVNDFQKGDIAEGYSVSREKKESFPLTVTSAQKNPTAFYLCASSTRVSGRHTQYFGPGTRLTVL.

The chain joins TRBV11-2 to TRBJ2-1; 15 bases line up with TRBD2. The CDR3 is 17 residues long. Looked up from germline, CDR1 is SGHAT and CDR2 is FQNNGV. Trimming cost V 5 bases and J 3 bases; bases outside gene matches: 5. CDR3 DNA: TGTGCCAGCAGCACAGGACTAGCGGGAGGGGGCTACAATGAGCAGTTCTTC. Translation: CASSTGLAGGGYNEQFF.

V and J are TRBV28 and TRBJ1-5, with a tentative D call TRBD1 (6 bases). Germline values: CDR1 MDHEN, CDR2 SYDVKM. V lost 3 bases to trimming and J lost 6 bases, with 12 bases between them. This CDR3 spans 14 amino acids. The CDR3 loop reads CASSLGSGVQPQHF. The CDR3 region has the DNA TGTGCCAGCAGTTTGGGGTCAGGGGTTCAGCCCCAGCATTTT.

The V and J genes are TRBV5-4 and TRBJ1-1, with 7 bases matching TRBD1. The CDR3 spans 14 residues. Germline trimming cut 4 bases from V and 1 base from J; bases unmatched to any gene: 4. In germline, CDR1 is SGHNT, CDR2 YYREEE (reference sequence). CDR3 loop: CASSLGDRNTEAFF. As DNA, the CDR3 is TGTGCCAGCAGCCTAGGGGACAGGAACACTGAAGCTTTCTTT.

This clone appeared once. The CDR3 loop reads CASSYLAGRADTQYF. The CDR3 nucleotides read TGTGCCAGCAGTTATCTAGCGGGGCGGGCAGATACGCAGTATTTT. The chain links TRBV6-6 to TRBJ2-3; TRBD2 agrees at 9 bases. This CDR3 is built from 15 residues. Germline assignment: CDR1 MNHNY and CDR2 SVGAGI (reference sequence). Trimming removed 3 bases from V and 4 bases from J; junction bases left unmatched: 5.

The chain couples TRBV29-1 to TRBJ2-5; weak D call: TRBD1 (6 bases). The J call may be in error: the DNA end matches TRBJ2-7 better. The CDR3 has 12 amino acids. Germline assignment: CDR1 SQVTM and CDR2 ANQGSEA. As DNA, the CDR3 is TGCAGCGTTGCAGGGACAAAAAACGAGCAGTACTTC. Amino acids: CSVAGTKNEQYF.

The CDR3 region is CASSGRRLKAFF. The CDR3 DNA sequence: TGTGCCAGCAGCGGACGGAGGCTAAAAGCTTTCTTT. The genes are TRBV28 and TRBJ1-1, with D unresolved. The V gene's germline CDR1 is MDHEN and CDR2 SYDVKM. V gave up 6 bases and J gave up 9 bases, with 14 bases separating them. This CDR3 has 12 amino acids.

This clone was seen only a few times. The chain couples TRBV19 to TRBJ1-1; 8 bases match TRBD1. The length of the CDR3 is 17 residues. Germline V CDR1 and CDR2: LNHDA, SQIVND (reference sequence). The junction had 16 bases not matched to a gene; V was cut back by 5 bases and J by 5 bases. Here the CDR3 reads CASSPVPIQGVGTEAFF. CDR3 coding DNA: TGTGCCAGTAGTCCCGTCCCCATACAGGGGGTAGGTACTGAAGCTTTCTTT.

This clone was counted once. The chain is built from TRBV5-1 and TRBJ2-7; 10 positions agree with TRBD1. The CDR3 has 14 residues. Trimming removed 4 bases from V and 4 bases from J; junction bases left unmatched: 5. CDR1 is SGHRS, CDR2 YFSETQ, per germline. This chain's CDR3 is CASSTGQGEYEQYF. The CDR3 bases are TGCGCCAGCAGCACAGGACAGGGGGAGTACGAGCAGTACTTC.

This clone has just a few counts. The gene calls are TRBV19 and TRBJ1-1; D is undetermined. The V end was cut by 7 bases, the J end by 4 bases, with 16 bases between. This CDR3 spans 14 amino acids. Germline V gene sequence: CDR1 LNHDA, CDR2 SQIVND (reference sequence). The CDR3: CASMGSGAGTEAFF. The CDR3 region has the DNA TGTGCCAGTATGGGCTCAGGAGCGGGCACTGAAGCTTTCTTT.

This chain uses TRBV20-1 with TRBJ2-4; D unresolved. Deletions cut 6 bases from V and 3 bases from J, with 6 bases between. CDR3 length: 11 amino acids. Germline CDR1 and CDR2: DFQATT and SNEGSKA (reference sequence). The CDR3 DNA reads TGCAGTGCCAGCGTCAAAAACATTCAGTACTTC. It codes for CSASVKNIQYF.

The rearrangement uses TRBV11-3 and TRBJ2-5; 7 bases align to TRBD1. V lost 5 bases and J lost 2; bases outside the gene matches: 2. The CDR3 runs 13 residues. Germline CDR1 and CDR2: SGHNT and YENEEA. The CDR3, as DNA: TGTGCCAGCAGCCGGGACAGACAAGAGACCCAGTACTTC. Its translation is CASSRDRQETQYF.

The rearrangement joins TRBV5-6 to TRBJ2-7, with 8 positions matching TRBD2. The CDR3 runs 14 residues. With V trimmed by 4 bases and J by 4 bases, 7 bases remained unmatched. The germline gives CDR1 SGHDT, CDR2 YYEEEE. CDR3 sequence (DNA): TGTGCCAGCAGCCGCCTAGCGGGCTTATACGAGCAGTACTTC. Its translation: CASSRLAGLYEQYF.

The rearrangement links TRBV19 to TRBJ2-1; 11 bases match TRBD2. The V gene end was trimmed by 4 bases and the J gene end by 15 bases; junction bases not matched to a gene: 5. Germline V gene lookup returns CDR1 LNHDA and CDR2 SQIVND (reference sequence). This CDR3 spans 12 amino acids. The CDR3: CASSTSGRMPFF. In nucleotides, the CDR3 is TGTGCCAGTAGTACTAGCGGGAGGATGCCGTTCTTC. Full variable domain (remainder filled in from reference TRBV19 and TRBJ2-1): DGGITQSPKYLFRKEGQNVTLSCEQNLNHDAMYWYRQDPGQGLRLIYYSQIVNDFQKGDIAEGYSVSREKKESFPLTVTSAQKNPTAFYLCASSTSGRMPFFGPGTRLTVL.

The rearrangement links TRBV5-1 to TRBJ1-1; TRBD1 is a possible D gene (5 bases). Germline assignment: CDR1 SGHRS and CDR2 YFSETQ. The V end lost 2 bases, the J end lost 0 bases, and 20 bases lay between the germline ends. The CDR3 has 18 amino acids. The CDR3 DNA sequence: TGCGCCAGCAGCTTACTAGCCGTTTCGTCGACAGTGAACACTGAAGCTTTCTTT. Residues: CASSLLAVSSTVNTEAFF.

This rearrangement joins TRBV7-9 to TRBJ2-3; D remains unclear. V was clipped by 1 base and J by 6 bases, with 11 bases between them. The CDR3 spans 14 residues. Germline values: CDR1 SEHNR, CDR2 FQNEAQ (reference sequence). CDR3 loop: CASSLVPGLDTQYF. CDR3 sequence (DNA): TGTGCCAGCAGCTTAGTCCCGGGTTTGGATACGCAGTATTTT. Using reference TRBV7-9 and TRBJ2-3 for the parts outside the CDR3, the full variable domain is DTGVSQNPRHKITKRGQNVTFRCDPISEHNRLYWYRQTLGQGPEFLTYFQNEAQLEKSRLLSDRFSAERPKGSFSTLEIQRTEQGDSAMYLCASSLVPGLDTQYFGPGTRLTVL.

The CDR3 protein is CASSYLQDQETQYF. DNA of the CDR3: TGTGCCAGCAGTTACCTACAGGACCAAGAGACCCAGTACTTC. The genes are TRBV6-5 and TRBJ2-5, with D possibly being TRBD1 (5 bases). V gave up 2 bases and J gave up 0 bases, with 7 bases separating them. Germline V gene lookup returns CDR1 MNHEY and CDR2 SVGAGI. The CDR3 is 14 amino acids.

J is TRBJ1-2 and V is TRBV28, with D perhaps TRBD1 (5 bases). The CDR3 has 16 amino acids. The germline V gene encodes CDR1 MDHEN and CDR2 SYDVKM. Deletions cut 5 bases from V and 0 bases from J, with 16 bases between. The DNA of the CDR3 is TGTGCCAGCAGTCCCCGCCGGGGGGAAGCTAACTATGGCTACACCTTC. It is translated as CASSPRRGEANYGYTF.

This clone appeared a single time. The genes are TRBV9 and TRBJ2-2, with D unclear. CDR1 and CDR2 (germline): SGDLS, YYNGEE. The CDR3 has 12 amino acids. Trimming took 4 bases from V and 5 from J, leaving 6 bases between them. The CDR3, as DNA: TGTGCCAGCAGCCCCGGGACCGGGGAGCTGTTTTTT. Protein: CASSPGTGELFF.

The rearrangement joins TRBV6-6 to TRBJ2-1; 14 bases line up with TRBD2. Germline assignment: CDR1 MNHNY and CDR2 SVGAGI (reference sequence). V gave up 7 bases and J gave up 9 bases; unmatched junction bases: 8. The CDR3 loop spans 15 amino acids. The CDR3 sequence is CASNFATSGRGEQFF. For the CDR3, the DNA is TGTGCCAGCAATTTCGCGACTAGCGGGAGGGGTGAGCAGTTCTTC.

DNA for the CDR3: TGTGCCAGCAGCCCCGCGGGCACAGATACGCAGTATTTT. This encodes CASSPAGTDTQYF. The chain recombines TRBV7-6 with TRBJ2-3, with D hard to call. Trimming left V 5 bases short and J 1 base short, with 7 bases between. Germline V gene data show CDR1 as SGHVS and CDR2 as FNYEAQ. The CDR3 sequence is 13 residues long.

CDR3 in amino acids: CASTTLAGLSYEQYF. As DNA, the CDR3 is TGTGCCAGCACCACCCTAGCGGGCCTCTCCTACGAGCAGTACTTC. The gene calls are TRBV2 and TRBJ2-7; 8 bases are a match to TRBD2. The CDR3 spans 15 residues. Germline loops: CDR1 SNHLY, CDR2 FYNNEI. Trimming at V came to 7 bases and at J to 0 bases, leaving 8 bases not matched to a gene.

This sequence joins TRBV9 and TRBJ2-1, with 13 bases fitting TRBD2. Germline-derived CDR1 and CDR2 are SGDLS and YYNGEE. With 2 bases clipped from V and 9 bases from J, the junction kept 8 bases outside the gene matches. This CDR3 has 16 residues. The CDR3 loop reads CASSVTGTSGNGEQFF. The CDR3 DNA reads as TGTGCCAGCAGCGTCACGGGGACTAGCGGGAACGGTGAGCAGTTCTTC.

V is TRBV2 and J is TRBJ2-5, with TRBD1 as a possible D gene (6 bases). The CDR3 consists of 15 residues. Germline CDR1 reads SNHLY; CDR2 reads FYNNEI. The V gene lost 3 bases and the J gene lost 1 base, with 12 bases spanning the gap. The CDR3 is CASSDRGVPQETQYF. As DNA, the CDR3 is TGTGCCAGCAGTGACAGGGGAGTCCCCCAAGAGACCCAGTACTTC.

The CDR3 reads CASSLETGSYYEQYF. CDR3 sequence (DNA): TGTGCCAGCAGCTTAGAGACAGGTTCCTACTACGAGCAGTACTTC. The chain employs TRBV11-2 and TRBJ2-7, with D possibly matching TRBD1 (6 bases). CDR3 length equals 15 residues. Deletions cut 0 bases from V and 3 bases from J, with 12 bases between. Germline assignment: CDR1 SGHAT and CDR2 FQNNGV.